The following is a T cell receptor (beta chain) sequence with its context. What it binds is unknown. From germline, CDR1 is SEHNR and CDR2 FQNEAQ (reference sequence). The CDR3 spans 16 residues. The trim removed 5 bases at V and 1 base at J, leaving 6 bases unmatched. This sample stems from a study of shared clonotypes between healthy human individuals. Across the study: Used for every donor were three CD4 naive, three CD4 memory, two CD8 naive and one CD8 memory plate. Overall study results and limits: Naive subsets generally had larger estimated richness than memory subsets.

Positively selected for CCR7, the CD45RO-negative cells used as naive CD8 cells excluded terminally differentiated effector memory CD45RA+ cells. Each replicate PCR on the sorted subsets used 150 to 200 ng DNA (around 30,000 T cell genomes). Sequencing was performed with immunoSEQ multiplex PCR; in TCRdb, only in-frame clones are kept and a portion is missing. The data show about 1,900,000 clones, about 95% seen once. The specimen sequenced was naive CD8+ T cells sorted from blood. The clonotype was recovered from a young man in good health. The chain employs TRBV7-9 and TRBJ2-7, with 12 bases matching TRBD2. The chain's CDR3 is CASSPQTSGSSYEQYF. The CDR3 DNA reads TGTGCCAGCAGCCCCCAGACTAGCGGGAGTTCCTACGAGCAGTACTTC.